These 24 T cell receptor beta chains were all obtained from the same sample, sequenced in a study of cytomegalovirus exposure and HLA in healthy donors (dated by TCRdb to about 2017). The receptor library was made with the immunoSEQ multiplex PCR assay. The multiplex PCR relied on a mix of 60 forward primers for TCR Vbeta segments and 13 reverse primers for TCR Jbeta segments. Held by TCRdb, this immuneACCESS table contains in-frame sequences only and omits some clones. Under half of the omission traces to an unresolved V gene where checked; the cause of the rest is unknown. This sample's table lists about 62,000 clones. More than 5% of the sample belongs to the ten largest clones. Material for sequencing was PBMCs. Receptor source: a man aged 30 to 39 in good health and CMV-seropositive.

V is TRBV9 and J is TRBJ2-3, with TRBD2 as a possible D gene (6 bases). The V end lost 2 bases, the J end lost 6 bases, and 16 bases lay between the germline ends. This CDR3 region has 15 residues. Germline CDR1 reads SGDLS; CDR2 reads YYNGEE. This CDR3 reads CASSVGGLLGDTQYF. CDR3 sequence (DNA): TGTGCCAGCAGCGTGGGGGGTCTACTAGGGGATACGCAGTATTTT.

The rearrangement joins TRBV30 to TRBJ2-5; D is possibly TRBD2 (5 bases). Germline-derived CDR1 and CDR2 are GTSNPN and SVGIG (reference sequence). The CDR3 runs 14 residues. V dropped 7 bases and J dropped 4 bases, with 19 bases sitting between them. The CDR3 spells CAFDPGISGETQYF. CDR3 DNA: TGTGCCTTCGACCCGGGGATCTCTGGAGAGACCCAGTACTTC.

V is TRBV4-2 and J is TRBJ2-7; TRBD1 aligns across 8 bases. Germline assignment: CDR1 LGHNA and CDR2 YNFKEQ. The CDR3 sequence is 15 residues long. The J segment lost 5 bases and the V segment lost 1 base, leaving 7 bases of the junction unmatched. The CDR3 sequence is CASSQVPDRGHEQYF. In nucleotides, the CDR3 is TGTGCCAGCAGCCAAGTTCCTGACAGGGGCCACGAGCAGTACTTC.

As concerns this clone: This sample also contains other DNA sequences that code for the same CDR3. The rearrangement links TRBV30 to TRBJ1-6; D is possibly TRBD1 (5 bases). CDR1 and CDR2 (germline): GTSNPN, SVGIG (reference sequence). This CDR3 comprises 14 residues. Trimming left V 0 bases short and J 7 bases short, with 10 bases between. CDR3 nucleotide sequence: TGTGCCTGGAGTGTACCAGGGTTAAATTCACCCCTCCACTTT. Translation gives CAWSVPGLNSPLHF.

The rearrangement uses TRBV5-1 and TRBJ1-4; TRBD1 agrees at 7 bases. The CDR3 loop spans 16 amino acids. The V gene's germline CDR1 is SGHRS and CDR2 YFSETQ. J lost 7 bases, V lost 4 bases, and 13 bases had no gene match. CDR3 sequence: CASSPRQGLDFEKLFF. CDR3 bases: TGCGCCAGCAGCCCGAGACAGGGCCTCGACTTTGAAAAACTGTTTTTT.

The V and J genes are TRBV6-6 and TRBJ1-4, with D maybe TRBD1 (6 bases). Trimming took 8 bases from V and 2 from J, leaving 18 bases between them. Per germline, CDR1 MNHNY and CDR2 SVGAGI (reference sequence). The CDR3 contains 16 residues. CDR3 region: CASSGAGEGTNEKLFF. Here the CDR3 DNA reads TGTGCCAGCTCAGGGGCAGGGGAGGGTACTAATGAAAAACTGTTTTTT.

The chain combines TRBV4-2 with TRBJ2-5; 8 bases are a match to TRBD1. The CDR3 loop spans 18 amino acids. In germline, CDR1 is LGHNA, CDR2 YNFKEQ. Unmatched junction bases numbered 17, after V lost 3 bases and J lost 5 bases. DNA for the CDR3: TGTGCCAGCAGCCACCACGCCCGAGGACAGGGCTGGAGGGAGACCCAGTACTTC. Translating it yields CASSHHARGQGWRETQYF.

The chain recombines TRBV19 with TRBJ1-5; no reliable D call. V was clipped by 6 bases and J by 4 bases, with 7 bases between them. Germline lookup yields CDR1 LNHDA and CDR2 SQIVND (reference sequence). The CDR3 is made up of 12 amino acids. In nucleotides, the CDR3 is TGTGCCAGTAGCTTACGGAATCAGCCCCAGCATTTT. It translates to CASSLRNQPQHF. Complete variable domain (other parts from reference TRBV19 and TRBJ1-5): DGGITQSPKYLFRKEGQNVTLSCEQNLNHDAMYWYRQDPGQGLRLIYYSQIVNDFQKGDIAEGYSVSREKKESFPLTVTSAQKNPTAFYLCASSLRNQPQHFGDGTRLSIL.

The chain uses TRBV6-1 and TRBJ1-5; the D is unclear. The V end lost 2 bases, the J end lost 6 bases, and 11 bases lay between the germline ends. The V gene's germline CDR1 is MNHNS and CDR2 SASEGT. The CDR3 covers 14 residues. Written as DNA, the CDR3 is TGTGCCAGCAGTGAAACGGTGGTTGGTCAGCCCCAGCATTTT. Amino acid sequence: CASSETVVGQPQHF.

This chain joins TRBV27 and TRBJ1-1; 8 nucleotides match TRBD1. Germline CDR1 MNHEY, CDR2 SMNVEV (reference sequence). This CDR3 is built from 16 residues. With 3 bases clipped from V and 4 bases from J, the junction kept 10 bases outside the gene matches. The CDR3 nucleotides read TGTGCCAGCAGTTTTAGGACAGGGTCCCTTAGCACTGAAGCTTTCTTT. The encoded protein is CASSFRTGSLSTEAFF.

The chain links TRBV9 to TRBJ2-1; D perhaps matches TRBD1 (6 bases). Germline CDR1 is SGDLS and CDR2 is YYNGEE. The CDR3 contains 16 residues. V lost 4 bases, J lost 9 bases, and 23 bases lay in between. In nucleotides, the CDR3 is TGTGCCAGCAGCCTGACTGGGTTGGGGGCTGTCGTTGAGCAGTTCTTC. Protein sequence: CASSLTGLGAVVEQFF.

This rearrangement joins TRBV30 to TRBJ2-7; tentatively, D is TRBD2 (5 bases). Trimming removed 0 bases from V and 4 bases from J, with 13 bases in between. Germline CDR1 and CDR2: GTSNPN and SVGIG (reference sequence). CDR3 length: 14 residues. The DNA for the CDR3 is TGTGCCTGGAGTGTATTGGGCAGGACTTACGAGCAGTACTTC. Protein product: CAWSVLGRTYEQYF.

V is TRBV11-2 and J is TRBJ2-3; D is perhaps TRBD2 (5 bases). CDR1 is SGHAT and CDR2 is FQNNGV in the germline V gene. The CDR3 has 17 amino acids. The V and J ends lost 4 bases and 6 bases respectively, with 23 bases between them. The CDR3 sequence: CASSSPYRAVLSDTQYF. The DNA for the CDR3 is TGTGCCAGCAGCTCCCCGTATAGAGCGGTCCTTTCGGATACGCAGTATTTT.

The chain uses TRBV6-5 and TRBJ2-7; D gene unclear. CDR1 MNHEY and CDR2 SVGAGI come from the germline V gene. Trimming cost V 4 bases and J 3 bases, with 10 bases left between them. The CDR3 totals 13 residues. CDR3 nucleotides: TGTGCCAGCAGTTTAGCTAGGAACTACGAGCAGTACTTC. It yields the protein CASSLARNYEQYF.

Of note for this clone: The sample carries other DNA sequences with the same CDR3. The chain employs TRBV25-1 and TRBJ2-7; D unclear. V gave up 5 bases and J gave up 3 bases, with 8 bases separating them. Germline loops: CDR1 MGHDK, CDR2 SYGVNS. This CDR3 contains 12 residues. The DNA of the CDR3 is TGTGCCAGCAGTATCCAGGACTACGAGCAGTACTTC. It encodes CASSIQDYEQYF.

CDR3: CASSFLPGGTQETQYF. DNA of the CDR3: TGTGCCAGCAGCTTTCTGCCAGGGGGCACCCAAGAGACCCAGTACTTC. The chain has TRBV7-6 and TRBJ2-5; TRBD1 agrees at 8 bases. This CDR3 spans 16 amino acids. Germline V gives CDR1 SGHVS, CDR2 FNYEAQ. With V trimmed by 3 bases and J by 1 base, 7 bases remained unmatched.

The chain has TRBV7-9 and TRBJ1-1, with a weak D call TRBD1 (5 bases). The CDR3 contains 14 residues. Germline V gene sequence: CDR1 SEHNR, CDR2 FQNEAQ (reference sequence). V lost 1 base to trimming and J lost 5 bases, with 11 bases between them. The CDR3 sequence is CASSLGRGGTEAFF. The DNA of the CDR3 is TGTGCCAGCAGCTTAGGAAGGGGAGGGACTGAAGCTTTCTTT.

The gene calls are TRBV2 and TRBJ2-4; D not resolved. The V end lost 4 bases, the J end lost 3 bases, and 16 bases lay between the germline ends. This CDR3 contains 16 residues. Germline CDR1 and CDR2: SNHLY and FYNNEI. CDR3 sequence (DNA): TGTGCCAGCAGTGCGAGGTTCGATATAGACAAAAACATTCAGTACTTC. Translating gives CASSARFDIDKNIQYF. Together with reference TRBV2 and TRBJ2-4, the CDR3 gives the full variable domain: EPEVTQTPSHQVTQMGQEVILRCVPISNHLYFYWYRQILGQKVEFLVSFYNNEISEKSEIFDDQFSVERPDGSNFTLKIRSTKLEDSAMYFCASSARFDIDKNIQYFGAGTRLSVL.

The rearrangement links TRBV15 to TRBJ2-1; 7 nucleotides line up with TRBD1. The junction had 6 bases not matched to a gene; V was cut back by 5 bases and J by 2 bases. This CDR3 comprises 15 residues. Looked up from germline, CDR1 is LNHNV and CDR2 is YYDKDF (reference sequence). The CDR3 DNA is TGTGCCACCAGCGACCGGGACAGACCCTACAATGAGCAGTTCTTC. Amino acids: CATSDRDRPYNEQFF.

The CDR3 sequence: CAWSSSGSFEQYF. CDR3 coding DNA: TGTGCCTGGAGTTCTAGCGGGAGTTTCGAGCAGTACTTC. The chain links TRBV30 to TRBJ2-7; 10 positions match TRBD2. The V gene's germline CDR1 is GTSNPN and CDR2 SVGIG (reference sequence). The J segment lost 6 bases and the V segment lost 2 bases, leaving 4 bases of the junction unmatched. The CDR3 loop spans 13 amino acids.

The DNA for the CDR3 is TGTGCCAGCAGTTATAATTCGGCCGGGTGGGGCTACACCTTC. It is translated as CASSYNSAGWGYTF. The chain uses TRBV6-5 and TRBJ1-2; D is uncertain. Trimming removed 3 bases from V and 8 bases from J, with 16 bases in between. Germline CDR1 and CDR2: MNHEY and SVGAGI. The CDR3 is made up of 14 amino acids.

This chain connects TRBV9 to TRBJ2-7; D possibly corresponds to TRBD1 (7 bases). Germline loops: CDR1 SGDLS, CDR2 YYNGEE. The CDR3 contains 14 residues. Trimming pared 0 bases from V and 4 bases from J, leaving 11 bases between. CDR3 nucleotides: TGTGCCAGCAGCGTAGAAGCAGGGGGGTACGAGCAGTACTTC. Translated: CASSVEAGGYEQYF.

The CDR3 loop is CASRSQGSPRSGANVLTF. The CDR3 nucleotides are TGTGCCAGCAGAAGTCAGGGATCTCCCAGGTCTGGGGCCAACGTCCTGACTTTC. The chain is built from TRBV7-3 and TRBJ2-6; the D gene is possibly TRBD1 (5 bases). Trimming stripped 6 bases from V and 1 base from J, with 19 bases between. CDR1 is SGHTA and CDR2 is FQGTGA in the germline V gene. The CDR3 has 18 amino acids.

The chain uses TRBV27 and TRBJ2-5, with a tentative D call TRBD1 (6 bases). V was cut by 7 bases and J by 2 bases, with 11 bases left in between. Germline V lookup: CDR1 MNHEY, CDR2 SMNVEV (reference sequence). The length of the CDR3 is 13 residues. CDR3 DNA sequence: TGTGCCAGCAAGGACAGAACACAAGAGACCCAGTACTTC. This codes for CASKDRTQETQYF.